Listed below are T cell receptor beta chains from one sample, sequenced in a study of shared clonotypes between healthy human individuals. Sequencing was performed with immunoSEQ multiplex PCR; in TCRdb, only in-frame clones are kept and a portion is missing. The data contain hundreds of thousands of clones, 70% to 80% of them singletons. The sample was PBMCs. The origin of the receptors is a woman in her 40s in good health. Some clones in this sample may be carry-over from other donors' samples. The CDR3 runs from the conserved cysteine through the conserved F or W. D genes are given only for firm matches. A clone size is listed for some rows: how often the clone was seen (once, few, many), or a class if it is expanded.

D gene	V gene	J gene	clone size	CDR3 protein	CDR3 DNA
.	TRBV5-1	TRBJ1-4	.	CASSLEAGEGEKLFF	TGCGCCAGCAGCTTGGAGGCAGGGGAAGGGGAAAAACTGTTTTTT
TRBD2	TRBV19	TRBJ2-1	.	CASSITSGRARGYNEQFF	TGTGCCAGTAGTATCACTAGCGGGAGGGCCAGGGGCTACAATGAGCAGTTCTTC
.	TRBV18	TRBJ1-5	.	CASSQQVGQPQHF	TGTGCCAGCTCACAACAGGTCGGCCAGCCCCAGCATTTT
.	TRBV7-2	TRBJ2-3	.	CASSLVSDTQYF	TGTGCCAGCAGCTTAGTATCAGATACGCAGTATTTT
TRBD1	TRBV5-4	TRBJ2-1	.	CASSTDRDNEQFF	TGTGCCAGCAGCACCGACAGGGACAATGAGCAGTTCTTC
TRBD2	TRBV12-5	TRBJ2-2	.	CASGLVTSGNTGELFF	TGTGCTAGTGGTTTGGTAACTAGCGGGAACACCGGGGAGCTGTTTTTT
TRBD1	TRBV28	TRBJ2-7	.	CASSFMGQRTYEQYF	TGTGCCAGCAGTTTTATGGGACAGCGAACCTACGAGCAGTACTTC
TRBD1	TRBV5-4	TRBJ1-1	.	CASSFDRVAEAFF	TGTGCCAGCAGCTTTGACAGGGTAGCTGAAGCTTTCTTT
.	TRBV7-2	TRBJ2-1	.	CASTYSGGSRLF	TGTGCCAGCACCTATAGTGGGGGATCCAGACTCTTC
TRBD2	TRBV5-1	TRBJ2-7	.	CASSLTSGGFSSYEQYF	TGCGCCAGCAGCTTGACTAGCGGGGGGTTCAGCTCCTACGAGCAGTACTTC
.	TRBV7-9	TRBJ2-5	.	CASSFLETQYF	TGTGCCAGCAGCTTCTTGGAGACCCAGTACTTC
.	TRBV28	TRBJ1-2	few	CASNTNYGYTF	TGTGCCAGCAACACTAACTATGGCTACACCTTC
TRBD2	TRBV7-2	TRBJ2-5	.	CASSLQAGTSVETQYF	TGTGCCAGCAGCTTACAGGCAGGGACTAGCGTGGAGACCCAGTACTTC
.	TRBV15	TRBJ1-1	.	CATSRDRGGNTEAFF	TGTGCCACCAGCAGAGACAGGGGCGGAAACACTGAAGCTTTCTTT
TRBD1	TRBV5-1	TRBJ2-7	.	CASSLARRRDRAYEQYF	TGCGCCAGCAGCTTGGCACGCCGAAGGGACAGAGCCTACGAGCAGTACTTC
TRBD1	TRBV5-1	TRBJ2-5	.	CASSERTGGFETQYF	TGCGCCAGCAGCGAGAGGACAGGGGGCTTCGAGACCCAGTACTTC
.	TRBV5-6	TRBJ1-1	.	CASSVAGVEAFF	TGTGCCAGCAGCGTGGCGGGCGTTGAAGCTTTCTTT
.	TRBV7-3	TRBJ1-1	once	CASSLSGGAGAFF	TGTGCCAGCAGCTTAAGCGGGGGGGCAGGAGCTTTCTTT
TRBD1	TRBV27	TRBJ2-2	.	CASRPDRGNTGELFF	TGTGCCAGCAGACCTGACAGGGGGAACACCGGGGAGCTGTTTTTT
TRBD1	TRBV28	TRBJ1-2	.	CASSLYTLVDRGYYGYTF	TGTGCCAGCAGTTTATACACTCTTGTCGACAGGGGGTACTATGGCTACACCTTC
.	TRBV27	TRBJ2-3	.	CASSERTSISTDTQYF	TGTGCCAGCAGTGAAAGGACTTCGATAAGCACAGATACGCAGTATTTT
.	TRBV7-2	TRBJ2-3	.	CASSFRSSDTQYF	TGTGCCAGCAGCTTCCGCTCCTCAGATACGCAGTATTTT
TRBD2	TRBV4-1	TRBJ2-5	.	CASSQLTSGKIESARTQYF	TGCGCCAGCAGCCAGTTGACTAGCGGGAAAATCGAGTCCGCAAGGACCCAGTACTTC
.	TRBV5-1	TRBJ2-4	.	CASSSGTSKNIQYF	TGCGCCAGCAGCTCCGGGACTTCCAAAAACATTCAGTACTTC
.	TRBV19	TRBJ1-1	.	CASLLSPMDTEAFF	TGTGCCAGTCTTCTATCCCCCATGGACACTGAAGCTTTCTTT
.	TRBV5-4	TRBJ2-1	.	CASKNTGTINEQFF	TGTGCCAGCAAAAACACCGGGACCATCAATGAGCAGTTCTTC
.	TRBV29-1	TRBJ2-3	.	CSGFSDLAGSTDTQYF	TGCAGCGGCTTCTCGGACCTGGCAGGGAGCACAGATACGCAGTATTTT
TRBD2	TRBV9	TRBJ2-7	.	CASAGGAGGPLEQYF	TGTGCCAGCGCTGGGGGAGCGGGAGGGCCTCTTGAGCAGTACTTC
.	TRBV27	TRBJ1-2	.	CASSLRGIYGYTF	TGTGCCAGCAGTTTGAGAGGGATCTATGGCTACACCTTC
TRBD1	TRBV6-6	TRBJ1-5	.	CASRDRGHSNQPQHF	TGTGCCAGCAGGGACAGGGGACATAGCAATCAGCCCCAGCATTTT
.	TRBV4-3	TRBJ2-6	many	CASSQADTFSGANVLTF	TGCGCCAGCAGCCAAGCCGACACTTTCTCTGGGGCCAACGTCCTGACTTTC
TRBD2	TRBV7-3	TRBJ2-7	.	CASSLIATSGTFLGSYEQYF	TGTGCCAGCAGCTTAATCGCGACTAGCGGGACCTTCCTGGGCTCCTACGAGCAGTACTTC
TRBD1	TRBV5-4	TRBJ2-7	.	CASSLQLSAGGSYEQYF	TGTGCCAGCAGCTTACAGCTTTCGGCAGGGGGCTCCTACGAGCAGTACTTC
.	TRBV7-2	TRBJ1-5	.	CASSLAFDQPQHF	TGTGCCAGCAGCTTAGCGTTTGACCAGCCCCAGCATTTT
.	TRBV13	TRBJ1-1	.	CASRLRQEAAFF	TGTGCCAGCAGATTAAGACAGGAGGCAGCTTTCTTT
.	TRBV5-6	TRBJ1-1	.	CASSPDSLTAEAFF	TGTGCCAGCAGCCCGGACAGCCTGACCGCTGAAGCTTTCTTT
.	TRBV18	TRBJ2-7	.	CASSKVESYEQYF	TGTGCCAGCTCAAAGGTAGAGTCCTACGAGCAGTACTTC
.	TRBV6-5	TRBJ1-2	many	CASSVDRNYGYTF	TGTGCCAGCAGTGTCGACAGGAACTATGGCTACACCTTC
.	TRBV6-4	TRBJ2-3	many	CASSDGESADTQYF	TGTGCCAGCAGTGACGGGGAGTCCGCAGATACGCAGTATTTT